This TCR beta chain came from a study of T cell changes during pregnancy in multiple sclerosis. Assay used: immunoSEQ multiplex PCR; TCRdb lists only in-frame clones, some missing. The table lists about 60,000 clones, about nine tenths of them singletons. The clonotype comes from a female donor with multiple sclerosis, enrolled in a pregnancy study. The specimen was peripheral blood, collected in the first trimester of pregnancy.

Written as DNA, the CDR3 is TGTGCCAGTAGTATAGCGGGAGGGGCCGGGACCGGGGAGCTGTTTTTT. Residues: CASSIAGGAGTGELFF. This chain joins TRBV19 and TRBJ2-2, with 8 positions matching TRBD2. J was trimmed by 5 bases and V by 1 base; bases with no gene match: 6. The germline V gene has CDR1 LNHDA and CDR2 SQIVND (reference sequence). The CDR3 is 16 amino acids.